These 11 T cell receptor delta chains originate from one sample sequenced in a study of gamma-delta chains in newborns, infants, children. TCRdb applied CATT to the reads for clone calling. The repertoire consists of about 1,000 delta-chain clones, with about 1.3% occurring once and the leading ten covering about 25%. The source material was blood. The receptors were sampled from a child in good health.

To note about this clone: Translating this DNA gives a protein that differs at residue 10 from the TCRdb one, which belongs to a much larger clone; a read error is likely, and the protein shown is this translation. The chain carries TRDV2 and TRDJ3; D is uncertain. The CDR3 has 17 residues. Germline V gives CDR1 GEAIGNYY, CDR2 EKD. Here the CDR3 DNA reads TGTGCCTGTGACACCCCTGACAGCTCCCGGGACACCCGACAGATGTTTTTC. This encodes CACDTPDSSRDTRQMFF.

To note about this clone: With a much larger clone just one base away, this may be a read error. Other DNA sequences in the same sample also yield this CDR3. The rearrangement links TRDV2 to TRDJ1; 10 bases are shared with TRDD3. Germline CDR1 and CDR2: GEAIGNYY and EKD. The V segment lost 0 bases and the J segment 3 bases; nucleotides outside the gene matches: 12. This CDR3 has 18 amino acids. CDR3 amino acids: CACDTVGTGGYAPDKLIF. CDR3 in DNA: TGTGCCTGTGACACCGTCGGGACCGGGGGATACGCCCCCGATAAACTCATCTTT.

By frequency in the sample, this clone is large. This sample includes further DNA sequences coding for the same CDR3. The V gene is TRDV2, the J gene TRDJ1; 7 nucleotides agree with TRDD3. The V gene's germline CDR1 is GEAIGNYY and CDR2 EKD. Trimming took 3 bases from V and 0 from J; bases not matched to a gene: 12. The CDR3 extends over 17 amino acids. In DNA, the CDR3 is TGTGCCTGTGACTCAGTACTGGGGATGGGGTACACCGATAAACTCATCTTT. Its protein is CACDSVLGMGYTDKLIF.

This clone was recorded a few times. The genes are TRDV2 and TRDJ1; D gene uncertain. The germline V and J ends were trimmed by 1 base and 7 bases, with 18 bases remaining between them. The CDR3 sequence is 15 residues long. Germline loops: CDR1 GEAIGNYY, CDR2 EKD. CDR3 coding DNA: TGTGCCTGTGACACGTTGTTCGAGCTTGACGTTAAACTCATCTTT. Protein product: CACDTLFELDVKLIF.

This clone was counted a few times. J is TRDJ1 and V is TRDV3, with a weak D call TRDD3 (6 bases). The CDR3 totals 18 residues. V lost 0 bases to trimming and J lost 0 bases, with 23 bases between them. Germline loops: CDR1 TVYSNPD, CDR2 GDNSRS (reference sequence). For the CDR3, the DNA is TGTGCCTTTAGTCCTGGGGATCCACCCCCCGAGTACACCGATAAACTCATCTTT. The encoded protein is CAFSPGDPPPEYTDKLIF.

This clone is classed as medium-sized. A read error likely explains this, since a far larger clone differs by one base. The chain joins TRDV2 to TRDJ1; 9 bases align to TRDD3. Germline V gives CDR1 GEAIGNYY, CDR2 EKD. This CDR3 contains 17 residues. With 9 bases clipped from V and 9 bases from J, the junction kept 25 bases outside the gene matches. The CDR3 spells CARGGLYWGSPRGELIF. CDR3 nucleotide sequence: TGTGCCCGTGGCGGACTATACTGGGGGAGCCCCCGGGGGGAACTCATCTTT.

This clone was seen only a few times. One base separates it from a far larger clone, so it is likely a read error. The rearrangement joins TRDV2 to TRDJ1; no clear D. V lost 0 bases and J lost 0, with 7 bases in between. Germline lookup yields CDR1 GEAIGNYY and CDR2 EKD. The CDR3 loop spans 14 amino acids. In DNA form, the CDR3 reads TGTGCCTGTGACACCGTAGGCCACACCGATAAACTCATCTTT. Translation: CACDTVGHTDKLIF.

A note on this clone: A far larger clone is one base from this, pointing to a likely read error. Additional DNA sequences in this sample encode the identical CDR3. The rearrangement links TRDV2 to TRDJ1; 13 nucleotides agree with TRDD3. Germline V gene sequence: CDR1 GEAIGNYY, CDR2 EKD. The CDR3 has 17 residues. The CDR3 protein is CACDYVLGDTDTDKLIF. The CDR3 DNA reads as TGCGCCTGTGACTATGTACTGGGGGATACGGACACCGATAAACTCATCTTT.

Notes on this clone: The protein in TCRdb stems from a much larger clone and differs at residue 12 from this DNA's translation, likely a read error; here the protein is translated from the DNA. J is TRDJ1 and V is TRDV2; TRDD3 agrees at 9 bases. J gave up 9 bases and V 5 bases, and 21 bases lay outside the gene matches. The CDR3 is made up of 17 amino acids. Germline V gene data show CDR1 as GEAIGNYY and CDR2 as EKD. CDR3 DNA: TGTGCCTGTGGCGGACTATACTGGGGGAGCCCCTGGGGGGAACTCATCTTT. It encodes CACGGLYWGSPWGELIF.

Details on this clone: This may arise from a read error, as a much more abundant clone is one base away. J is TRDJ1 and V is TRDV2; TRDD3 matches at 7 bases. The CDR3 runs 15 residues. In germline, CDR1 is GEAIGNYY, CDR2 EKD. The CDR3 coding sequence is TGTGCCTGTGGCACCCTGGGGGGGTACACCGATAAACTCATCTTT. Its protein product is CACGTLGGYTDKLIF.

Notes on this clone: This likely traces to a read error, being one base from a far larger clone. This CDR3 is also generated by other DNA sequences in the sample. The chain links TRDV2 to TRDJ1; 7 bases line up with TRDD3. J was trimmed by 9 bases and V by 5 bases; bases with no gene match: 23. The CDR3 is 17 residues long. Germline V lookup: CDR1 GEAIGNYY, CDR2 EKD. The CDR3 is CACGGLYWGSPRGELIF. The CDR3 DNA sequence: TGTGCCTGTGGCGGACTATATTGGGGGAGCCCCCGGGGGGAACTCATCTTT.